This paragraph covers one TCR beta chain sequence. The assay was immunoSEQ multiplex PCR, and TCRdb's table has in-frame clones only and misses some. This sample carries over a million clones, about four fifths of them seen once, and the ten largest clones take 0.55% to 0.7%. The sample is drawn from a study of shared clonotypes between healthy human individuals. V shed 7 bases and J 2 bases; nucleotides not matched to a gene: 16. This CDR3 is built from 18 residues. Germline V lookup: CDR1 SGHAT, CDR2 FQNNGV. Sequenced input: memory CD4+ T cells from PBMCs. The subset is: CD45RA-negative fraction. The sequence was collected from a man between 18 and 35 years old in good health. Some clones in this sample may be carry-over from other donors' samples. The chain employs TRBV11-2 and TRBJ2-1, with 8 nucleotides matching TRBD2. The CDR3 DNA reads as TGTGCCAGCACCATGAAACCGAATAGCGGGATTGCCTACAATGAGCAGTTCTTC. Protein product: CASTMKPNSGIAYNEQFF.